These 8 T cell receptor beta chains share one sample of origin, sequenced in a study of shared clonotypes between healthy human individuals. Only CD45RO-negative cells positively selected for CCR7 counted as naive CD8 cells, so terminally differentiated effector memory CD45RA+ cells were excluded. Libraries were prepared by immunoSEQ multiplex PCR; TCRdb keeps only in-frame clonotypes and omits some of them. The sample lists around 2.1 million clones; 93% were seen once. Sequencing was performed on naive CD8+ T cells from PBMCs. The receptor source for this set is a man between 18 and 35 years old in good health. Some clones in this sample may be carry-over from other donors' samples.

The genes are TRBV13 and TRBJ1-1; D not certain. The length of the CDR3 is 14 residues. V was cut by 2 bases and J by 5 bases, with 12 bases left in between. Germline V lookup: CDR1 PRHDT, CDR2 FYEKMQ (reference sequence). The CDR3 protein is CASSLLSSGTEAFF. The CDR3 DNA sequence: TGTGCCAGCAGCTTATTATCTTCTGGGACTGAAGCTTTCTTT. Based on the CDR3 plus reference TRBV13 and TRBJ1-1, the full variable domain is AAGVIQSPRHLIKEKRETATLKCYPIPRHDTVYWYQQGPGQDPQFLISFYEKMQSDKGSIPDRFSAQQFSDYHSELNMSSLELGDSALYFCASSLLSSGTEAFFGQGTRLTVV.

Notes on this clone: Other DNA sequences in this specimen translate into the identical CDR3. The chain combines TRBV27 with TRBJ2-7, with D tentatively TRBD2 (5 bases). The CDR3 sequence is 13 residues long. The V gene's germline CDR1 is MNHEY and CDR2 SMNVEV (reference sequence). V was trimmed by 6 bases and J by 3 bases, leaving 12 bases between them. The CDR3 DNA sequence: TGTGCCAGCAGCCGCACTAGTGGCTACGAGCAGTACTTC. Protein product: CASSRTSGYEQYF.

The rearrangement links TRBV2 to TRBJ2-4; D unclear. Germline CDR1 is SNHLY and CDR2 is FYNNEI. The CDR3 sequence is 16 residues long. V shed 2 bases and J shed 0 bases, with 11 bases lying between them. CDR3 sequence (DNA): TGTGCCAGCAGTGAAATGGACGTATTAGCCAAAAACATTCAGTACTTC. It is translated as CASSEMDVLAKNIQYF.

V is TRBV10-3 and J is TRBJ1-1; D gene uncertain. Germline V gene sequence: CDR1 ENHRY, CDR2 SYGVKD. The V and J ends lost 0 bases and 1 base respectively, with 6 bases between them. The CDR3 is made up of 14 amino acids. The CDR3 coding sequence is TGTGCCATCAGTGAGTCGGGCAAGAACACTGAAGCTTTCTTT. Its protein product is CAISESGKNTEAFF.

The chain recombines TRBV11-2 with TRBJ2-5; 14 bases are shared with TRBD2. Germline values: CDR1 SGHAT, CDR2 FQNNGV. CDR3 length equals 17 residues. The V and J ends lost 1 base and 5 bases, in that order; junction bases with no gene match: 6. The CDR3 DNA follows: TGTGCCAGCAGCTTAGCGGGACTAGCGGGAGTGCAGGAGACCCAGTACTTC. Translating it yields CASSLAGLAGVQETQYF.

The chain recombines TRBV7-9 with TRBJ1-5; 7 nucleotides match TRBD1. V shed 0 bases and J 3 bases; nucleotides not matched to a gene: 5. Germline V lookup: CDR1 SEHNR, CDR2 FQNEAQ (reference sequence). The length of the CDR3 is 16 residues. In nucleotides, the CDR3 is TGTGCCAGCAGCTTAGCCGGGACAGCAATCAATCAGCCCCAGCATTTT. It yields the protein CASSLAGTAINQPQHF.

The rearrangement links TRBV27 to TRBJ1-2, with 10 positions matching TRBD1. Germline trimming cut 5 bases from V and 8 bases from J; bases unmatched to any gene: 8. CDR1 is MNHEY and CDR2 is SMNVEV in the germline V gene (reference sequence). CDR3 length: 14 amino acids. The CDR3 bases are TGTGCCAGCAGTACCACCGGGACAGGGGACGGCTACACCTTC. It codes for CASSTTGTGDGYTF.

The V and J genes are TRBV9 and TRBJ2-1; 8 bases are a match to TRBD2. The CDR3 spans 16 residues. The germline CDR1 and CDR2 sequences are SGDLS and YYNGEE. V was clipped by 2 bases and J by 8 bases; unmatched bases: 12. The CDR3 sequence is CASSVSRTGGPHEQFF. CDR3 bases: TGTGCCAGCAGCGTTAGTCGGACGGGAGGGCCACATGAGCAGTTCTTC. Using reference TRBV9 and TRBJ2-1 for the parts outside the CDR3, the full variable domain is DSGVTQTPKHLITATGQRVTLRCSPRSGDLSVYWYQQSLDQGLQFLIQYYNGEERAKGNILERFSAQQFPDLHSELNLSSLELGDSALYFCASSVSRTGGPHEQFFGPGTRLTVL.